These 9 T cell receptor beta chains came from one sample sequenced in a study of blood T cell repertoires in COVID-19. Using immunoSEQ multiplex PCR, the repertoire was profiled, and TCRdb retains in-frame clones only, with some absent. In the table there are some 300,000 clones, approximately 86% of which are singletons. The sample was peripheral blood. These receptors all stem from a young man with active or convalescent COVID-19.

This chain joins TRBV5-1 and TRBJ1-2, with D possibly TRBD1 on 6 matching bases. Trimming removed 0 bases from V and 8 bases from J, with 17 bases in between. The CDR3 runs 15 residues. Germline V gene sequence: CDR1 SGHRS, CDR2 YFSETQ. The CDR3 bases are TGCGCCAGCAGCTTGGGAGGACAGCCCTATACGGGCTACACCTTC. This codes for CASSLGGQPYTGYTF.

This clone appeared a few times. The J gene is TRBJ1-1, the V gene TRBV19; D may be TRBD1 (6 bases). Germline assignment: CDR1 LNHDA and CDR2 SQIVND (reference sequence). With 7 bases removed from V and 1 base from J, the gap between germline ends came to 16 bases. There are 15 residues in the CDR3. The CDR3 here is CASIPRGAGNTEAFF. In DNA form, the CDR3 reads TGTGCCAGTATCCCCCGGGGGGCAGGGAACACTGAAGCTTTCTTT.

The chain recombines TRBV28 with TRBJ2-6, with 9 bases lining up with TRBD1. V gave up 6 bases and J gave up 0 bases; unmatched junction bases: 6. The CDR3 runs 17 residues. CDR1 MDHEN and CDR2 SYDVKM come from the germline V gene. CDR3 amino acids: CASRGTGGSSGANVLTF. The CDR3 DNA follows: TGTGCCAGCAGGGGAACAGGGGGCAGCTCTGGGGCCAACGTCCTGACTTTC. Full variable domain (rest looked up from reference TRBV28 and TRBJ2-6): DVKVTQSSRYLVKRTGEKVFLECVQDMDHENMFWYRQDPGLGLRLIYFSYDVKMKEKGDIPEGYSVSREKKERFSLILESASTNQTSMYLCASRGTGGSSGANVLTFGAGSRLTVL.

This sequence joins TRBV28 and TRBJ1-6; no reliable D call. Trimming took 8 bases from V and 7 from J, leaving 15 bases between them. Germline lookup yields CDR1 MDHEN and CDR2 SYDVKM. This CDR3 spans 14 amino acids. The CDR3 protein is CASLSVNLNSPLHF. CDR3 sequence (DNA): TGTGCCAGCCTTTCAGTAAACCTCAATTCACCCCTCCACTTT.

Here the CDR3 reads CASSAPQGVDGELFF. As DNA, the CDR3 is TGTGCCAGCAGTGCCCCCCAGGGGGTGGACGGGGAGCTGTTTTTT. This chain links TRBV2 with TRBJ2-2; 7 nucleotides line up with TRBD1. J was trimmed by 7 bases and V by 4 bases; bases with no gene match: 9. Germline V gives CDR1 SNHLY, CDR2 FYNNEI. CDR3 size: 15 residues.

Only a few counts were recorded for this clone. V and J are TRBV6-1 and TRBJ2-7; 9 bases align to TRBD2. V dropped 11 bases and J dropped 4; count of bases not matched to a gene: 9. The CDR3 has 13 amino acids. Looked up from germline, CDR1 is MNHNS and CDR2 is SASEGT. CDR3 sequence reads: CAVNSGGYYEQYF. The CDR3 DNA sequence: TGTGCCGTAAATAGCGGGGGCTATTACGAGCAGTACTTC.

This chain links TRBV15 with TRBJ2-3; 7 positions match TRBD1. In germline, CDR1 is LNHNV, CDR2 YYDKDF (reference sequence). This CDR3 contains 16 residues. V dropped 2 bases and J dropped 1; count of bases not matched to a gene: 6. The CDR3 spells CATSRQQGSGTDTQYF. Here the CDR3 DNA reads TGTGCCACCAGCAGACAACAGGGGTCGGGCACAGATACGCAGTATTTT.

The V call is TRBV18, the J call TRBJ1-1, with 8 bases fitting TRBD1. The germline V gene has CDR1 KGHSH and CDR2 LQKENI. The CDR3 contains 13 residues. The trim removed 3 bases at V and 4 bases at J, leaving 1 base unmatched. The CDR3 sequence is CASSPTGGTEAFF. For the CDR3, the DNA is TGTGCCAGCTCACCTACAGGGGGCACTGAAGCTTTCTTT.

The CDR3 spells CASSQVGDRPYEQYF. The CDR3 DNA reads TGTGCCAGCAGCCAAGTAGGGGACAGGCCCTACGAGCAGTACTTC. The chain uses TRBV5-4 and TRBJ2-7; 8 bases agree with TRBD1. Germline CDR1 and CDR2: SGHNT and YYREEE (reference sequence). The V segment lost 4 bases and the J segment 2 bases; nucleotides outside the gene matches: 8. CDR3 length: 15 residues. The variable domain in full, completed from reference TRBV5-4 and TRBJ2-7, reads ETGVTQSPTHLIKTRGQQVTLRCSSQSGHNTVSWYQQALGQGPQFIFQYYREEENGRGNFPPRFSGLQFPNYSSELNVNALELDDSALYLCASSQVGDRPYEQYFGPGTRLTVT.